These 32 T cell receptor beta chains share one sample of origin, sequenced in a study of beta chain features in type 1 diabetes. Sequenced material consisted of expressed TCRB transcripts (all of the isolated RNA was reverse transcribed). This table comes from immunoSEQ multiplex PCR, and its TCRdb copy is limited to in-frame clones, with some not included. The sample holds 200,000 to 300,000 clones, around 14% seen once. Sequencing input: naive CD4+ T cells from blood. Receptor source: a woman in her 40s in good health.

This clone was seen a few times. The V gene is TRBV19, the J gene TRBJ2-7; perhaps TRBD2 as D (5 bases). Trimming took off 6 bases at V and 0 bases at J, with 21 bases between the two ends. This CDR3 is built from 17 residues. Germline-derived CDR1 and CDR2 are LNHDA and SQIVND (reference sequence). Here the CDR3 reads CASSKEGSSVSSYEQYF. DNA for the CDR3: TGTGCCAGTAGCAAAGAGGGCAGTTCCGTTAGCTCCTACGAGCAGTACTTC.

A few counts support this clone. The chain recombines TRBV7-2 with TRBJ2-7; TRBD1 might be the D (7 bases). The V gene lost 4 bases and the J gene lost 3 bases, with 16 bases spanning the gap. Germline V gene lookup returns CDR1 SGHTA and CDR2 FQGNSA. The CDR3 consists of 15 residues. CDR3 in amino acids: CASSSYRGLSYEQYF. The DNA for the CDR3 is TGTGCCAGCAGCTCCTACAGGGGACTTAGCTACGAGCAGTACTTC.

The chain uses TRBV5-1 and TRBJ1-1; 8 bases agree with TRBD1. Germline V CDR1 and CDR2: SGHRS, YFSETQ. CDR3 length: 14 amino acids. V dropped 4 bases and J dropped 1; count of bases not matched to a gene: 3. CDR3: CASSVGTGNTEAFF. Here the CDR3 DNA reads TGCGCCAGCAGCGTCGGGACAGGGAACACTGAAGCTTTCTTT. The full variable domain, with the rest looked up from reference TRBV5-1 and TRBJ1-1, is KAGVTQTPRYLIKTRGQQVTLSCSPISGHRSVSWYQQTPGQGLQFLFEYFSETQRNKGNFPGRFSGRQFSNSRSEMNVSTLELGDSALYLCASSVGTGNTEAFFGQGTRLTVV.

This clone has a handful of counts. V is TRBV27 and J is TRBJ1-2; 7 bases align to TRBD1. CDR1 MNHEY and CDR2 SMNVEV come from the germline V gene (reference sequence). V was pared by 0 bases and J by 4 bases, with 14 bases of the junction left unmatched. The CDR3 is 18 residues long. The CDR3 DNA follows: TGTGCCAGCAGTTTATCGCGGGAACGGCAGGGGGTCGGCTATGGCTACACCTTC. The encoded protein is CASSLSRERQGVGYGYTF.

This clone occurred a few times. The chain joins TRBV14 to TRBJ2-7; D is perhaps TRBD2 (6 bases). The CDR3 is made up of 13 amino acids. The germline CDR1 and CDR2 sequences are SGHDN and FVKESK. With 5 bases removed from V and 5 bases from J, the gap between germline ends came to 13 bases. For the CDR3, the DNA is TGTGCCAGCAGCTTTAACCGGGAGAACGAGCAGTACTTC. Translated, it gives CASSFNRENEQYF.

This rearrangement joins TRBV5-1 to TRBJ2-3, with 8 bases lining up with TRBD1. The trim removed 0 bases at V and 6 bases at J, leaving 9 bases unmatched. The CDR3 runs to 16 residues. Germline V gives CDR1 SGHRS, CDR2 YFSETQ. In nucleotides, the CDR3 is TGCGCCAGCAGCTTGGGCCGCGGACAGGGTCTTGATACGCAGTATTTT. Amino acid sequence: CASSLGRGQGLDTQYF. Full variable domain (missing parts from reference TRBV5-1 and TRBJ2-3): KAGVTQTPRYLIKTRGQQVTLSCSPISGHRSVSWYQQTPGQGLQFLFEYFSETQRNKGNFPGRFSGRQFSNSRSEMNVSTLELGDSALYLCASSLGRGQGLDTQYFGPGTRLTVL.

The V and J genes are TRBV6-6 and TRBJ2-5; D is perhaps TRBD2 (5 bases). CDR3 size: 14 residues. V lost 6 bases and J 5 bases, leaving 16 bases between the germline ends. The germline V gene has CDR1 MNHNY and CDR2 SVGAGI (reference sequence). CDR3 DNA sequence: TGTGCCAGCAGCTACCGCCGGGAAACGGAGACCCAGTACTTC. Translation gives CASSYRRETETQYF.

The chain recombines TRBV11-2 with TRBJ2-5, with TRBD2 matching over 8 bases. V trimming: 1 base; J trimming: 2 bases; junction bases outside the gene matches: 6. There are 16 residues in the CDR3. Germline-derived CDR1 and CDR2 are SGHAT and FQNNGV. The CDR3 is CASSLGFSGTQETQYF. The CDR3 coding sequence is TGTGCCAGCAGCTTAGGTTTTAGCGGGACACAAGAGACCCAGTACTTC.

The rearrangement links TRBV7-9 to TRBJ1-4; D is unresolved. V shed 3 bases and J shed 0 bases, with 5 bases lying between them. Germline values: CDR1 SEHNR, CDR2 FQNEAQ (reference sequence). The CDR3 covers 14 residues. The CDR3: CASSFTTTNEKLFF. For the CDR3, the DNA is TGTGCCAGCAGCTTCACAACAACTAATGAAAAACTGTTTTTT.

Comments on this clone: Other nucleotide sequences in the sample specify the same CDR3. Here the CDR3 DNA reads TGCAGTGCCCGAAGGGGGAACACCATATATTTT. Translating it yields CSARRGNTIYF. This chain joins TRBV20-1 and TRBJ1-3, with D maybe TRBD1 (6 bases). Trimming removed 6 bases at V and 7 bases at J, with 10 bases between. This CDR3 comprises 11 residues. Looked up from germline, CDR1 is DFQATT and CDR2 is SNEGSKA (reference sequence).

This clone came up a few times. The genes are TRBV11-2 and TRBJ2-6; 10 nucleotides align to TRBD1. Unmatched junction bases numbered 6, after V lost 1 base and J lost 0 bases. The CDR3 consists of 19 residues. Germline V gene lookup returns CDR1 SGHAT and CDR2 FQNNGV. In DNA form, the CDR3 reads TGTGCCAGCAGCTTAGGGCGGACAGGGGGGAGCTCTGGGGCCAACGTCCTGACTTTC. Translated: CASSLGRTGGSSGANVLTF.

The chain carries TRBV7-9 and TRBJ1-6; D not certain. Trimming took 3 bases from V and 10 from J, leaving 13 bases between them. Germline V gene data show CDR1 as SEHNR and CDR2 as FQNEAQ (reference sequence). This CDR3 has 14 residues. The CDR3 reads CASSFAGAGSPLHF. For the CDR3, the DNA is TGTGCCAGCAGCTTTGCAGGAGCGGGATCACCCCTCCACTTT. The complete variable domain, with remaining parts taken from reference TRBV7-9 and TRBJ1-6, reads DTGVSQNPRHKITKRGQNVTFRCDPISEHNRLYWYRQTLGQGPEFLTYFQNEAQLEKSRLLSDRFSAERPKGSFSTLEIQRTEQGDSAMYLCASSFAGAGSPLHFGNGTRLTVT.

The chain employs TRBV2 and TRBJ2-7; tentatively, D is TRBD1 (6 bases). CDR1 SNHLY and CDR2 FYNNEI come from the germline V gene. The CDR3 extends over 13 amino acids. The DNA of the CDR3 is TGTGCGACTGGTATGGGGGCGGTTTACGAGCAGTACTTC. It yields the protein CATGMGAVYEQYF.

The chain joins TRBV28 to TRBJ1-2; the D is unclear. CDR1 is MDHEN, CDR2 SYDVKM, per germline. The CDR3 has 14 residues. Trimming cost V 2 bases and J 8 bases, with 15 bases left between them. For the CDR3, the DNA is TGTGCCAGCAGTTTACTCGAGGGTCTAAAAGGCTACACCTTC. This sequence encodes CASSLLEGLKGYTF.

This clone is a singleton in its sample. In nucleotides, the CDR3 is TGTGCCAGCCCTCGCAGGGTGAATATAATCTACGAGCAGTACTTC. Its translation is CASPRRVNIIYEQYF. The rearrangement joins TRBV6-6 to TRBJ2-7; tentative D call: TRBD1 (5 bases). The length of the CDR3 is 15 residues. With 8 bases removed from V and 3 bases from J, the gap between germline ends came to 20 bases. Germline lookup yields CDR1 MNHNY and CDR2 SVGAGI (reference sequence).

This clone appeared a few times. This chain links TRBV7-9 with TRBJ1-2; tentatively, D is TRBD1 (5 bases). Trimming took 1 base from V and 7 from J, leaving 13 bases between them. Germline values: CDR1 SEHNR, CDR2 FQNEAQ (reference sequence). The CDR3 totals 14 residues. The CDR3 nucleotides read TGTGCCAGCAGCTTAGAGCAGGGCTCCTCTGGCTACACCTTC. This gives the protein CASSLEQGSSGYTF.

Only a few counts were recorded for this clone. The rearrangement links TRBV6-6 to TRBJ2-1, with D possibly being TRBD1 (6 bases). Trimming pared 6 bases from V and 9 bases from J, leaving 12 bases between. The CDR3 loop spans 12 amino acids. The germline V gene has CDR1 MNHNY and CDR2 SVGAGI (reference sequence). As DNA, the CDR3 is TGTGCCAGCAGCGCAGAAGGGGGTGAGCAGTTCTTC. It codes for CASSAEGGEQFF.

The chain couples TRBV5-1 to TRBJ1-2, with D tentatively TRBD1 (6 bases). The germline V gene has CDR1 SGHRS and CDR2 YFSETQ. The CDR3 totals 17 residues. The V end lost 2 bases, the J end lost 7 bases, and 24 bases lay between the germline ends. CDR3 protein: CASSLSQGRGGPIGYTF. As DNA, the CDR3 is TGCGCCAGCAGCTTATCTCAGGGGCGAGGGGGACCTATTGGCTACACCTTC.

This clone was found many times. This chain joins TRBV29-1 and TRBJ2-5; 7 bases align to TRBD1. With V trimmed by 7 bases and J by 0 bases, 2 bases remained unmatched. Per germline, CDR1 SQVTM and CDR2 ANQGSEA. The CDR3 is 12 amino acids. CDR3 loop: CSGGQHQETQYF. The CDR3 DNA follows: TGCAGCGGGGGACAGCACCAAGAGACCCAGTACTTC.

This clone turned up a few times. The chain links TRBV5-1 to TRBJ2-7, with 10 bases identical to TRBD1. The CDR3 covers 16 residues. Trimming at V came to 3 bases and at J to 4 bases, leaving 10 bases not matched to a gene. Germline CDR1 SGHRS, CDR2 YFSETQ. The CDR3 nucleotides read TGCGCCAGCAGCTGGGGCCGCGGACAGGGGGTATACGAGCAGTACTTC. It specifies CASSWGRGQGVYEQYF.

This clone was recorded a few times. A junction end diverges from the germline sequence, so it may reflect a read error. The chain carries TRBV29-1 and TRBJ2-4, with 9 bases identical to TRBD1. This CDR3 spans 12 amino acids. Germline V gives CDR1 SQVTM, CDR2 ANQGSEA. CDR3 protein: CSVEVPGTGMDF. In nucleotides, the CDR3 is TGCAGCGTTGAAGTTCCCGGGACAGGGATGGATTTC.

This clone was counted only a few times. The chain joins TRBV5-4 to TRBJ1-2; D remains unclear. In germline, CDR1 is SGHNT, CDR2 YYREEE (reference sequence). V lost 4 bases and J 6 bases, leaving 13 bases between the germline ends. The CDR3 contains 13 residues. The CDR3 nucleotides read TGTGCCAGCAGCCTCAAAAGCACTGATGGCTACACCTTC. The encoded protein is CASSLKSTDGYTF. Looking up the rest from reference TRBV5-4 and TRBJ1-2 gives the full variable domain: ETGVTQSPTHLIKTRGQQVTLRCSSQSGHNTVSWYQQALGQGPQFIFQYYREEENGRGNFPPRFSGLQFPNYSSELNVNALELDDSALYLCASSLKSTDGYTFGSGTRLTVV.

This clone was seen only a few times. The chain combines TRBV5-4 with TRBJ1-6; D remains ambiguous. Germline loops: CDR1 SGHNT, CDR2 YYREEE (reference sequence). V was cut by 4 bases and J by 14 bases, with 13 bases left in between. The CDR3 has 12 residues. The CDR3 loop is CASSTSGPTLHF. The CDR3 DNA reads TGTGCCAGCAGCACGTCTGGGCCGACCCTCCACTTT.

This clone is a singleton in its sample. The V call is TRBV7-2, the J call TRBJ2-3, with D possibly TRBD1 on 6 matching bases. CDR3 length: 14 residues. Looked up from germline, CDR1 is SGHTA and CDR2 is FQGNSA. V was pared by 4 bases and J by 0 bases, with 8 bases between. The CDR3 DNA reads TGTGCCAGCAGCTCAAGGGGGAGCACAGATACGCAGTATTTT. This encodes CASSSRGSTDTQYF.

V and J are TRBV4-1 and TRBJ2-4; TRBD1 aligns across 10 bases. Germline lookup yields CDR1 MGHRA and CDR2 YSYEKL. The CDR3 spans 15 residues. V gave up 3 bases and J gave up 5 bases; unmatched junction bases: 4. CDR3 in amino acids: CASSHHGQGENIQYF. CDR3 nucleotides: TGCGCCAGCAGCCACCACGGACAGGGGGAAAACATTCAGTACTTC.

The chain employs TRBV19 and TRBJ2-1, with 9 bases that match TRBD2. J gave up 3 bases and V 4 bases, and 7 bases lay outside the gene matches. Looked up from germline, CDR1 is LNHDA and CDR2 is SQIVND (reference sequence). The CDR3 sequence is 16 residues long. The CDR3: CASSTHPSGVYNEQFF. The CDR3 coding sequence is TGTGCCAGTAGTACTCACCCTAGCGGGGTCTACAATGAGCAGTTCTTC.

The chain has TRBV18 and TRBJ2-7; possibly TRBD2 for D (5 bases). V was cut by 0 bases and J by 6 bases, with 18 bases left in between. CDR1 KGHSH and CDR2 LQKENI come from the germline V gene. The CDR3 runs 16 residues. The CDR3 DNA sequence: TGTGCCAGCTCACCACCCGCCCGGGGTAGTGCAGGCGAGCAGTACTTC. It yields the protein CASSPPARGSAGEQYF.

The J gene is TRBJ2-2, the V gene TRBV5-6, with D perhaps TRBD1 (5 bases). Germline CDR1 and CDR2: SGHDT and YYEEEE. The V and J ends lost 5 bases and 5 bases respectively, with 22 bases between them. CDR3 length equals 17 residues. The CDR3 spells CASSFDRSQGRTGELFF. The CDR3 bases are TGTGCCAGCAGTTTTGATCGGTCGCAGGGAAGGACCGGGGAGCTGTTTTTT.

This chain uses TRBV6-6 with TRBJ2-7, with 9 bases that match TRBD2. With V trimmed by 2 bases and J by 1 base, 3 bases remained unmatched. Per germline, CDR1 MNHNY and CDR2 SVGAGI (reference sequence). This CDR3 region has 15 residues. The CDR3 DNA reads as TGTGCCAGCAGTTACGTAGCGGGGGTATCCTACGAGCAGTACTTC. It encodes CASSYVAGVSYEQYF.

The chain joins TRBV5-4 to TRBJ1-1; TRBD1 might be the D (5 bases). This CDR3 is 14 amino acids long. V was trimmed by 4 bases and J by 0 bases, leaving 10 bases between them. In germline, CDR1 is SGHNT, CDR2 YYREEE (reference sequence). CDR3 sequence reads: CASSPGLMNTEAFF. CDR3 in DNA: TGTGCCAGCAGCCCGGGACTTATGAACACTGAAGCTTTCTTT.

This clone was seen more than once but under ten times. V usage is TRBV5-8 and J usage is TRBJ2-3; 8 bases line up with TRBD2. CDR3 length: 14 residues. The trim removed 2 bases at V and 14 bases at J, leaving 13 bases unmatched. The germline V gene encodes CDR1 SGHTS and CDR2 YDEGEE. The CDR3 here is CASSLPTSVARGYF. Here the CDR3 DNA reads TGTGCCAGCAGCTTACCGACTAGCGTCGCCCGCGGGTATTTT. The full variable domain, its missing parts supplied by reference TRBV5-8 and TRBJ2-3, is EAGVTQSPTHLIKTRGQQATLRCSPISGHTSVYWYQQALGLGLQFLLWYDEGEERNRGNFPPRFSGRQFPNYSSELNVNALELEDSALYLCASSLPTSVARGYFGPGTRLTVL.

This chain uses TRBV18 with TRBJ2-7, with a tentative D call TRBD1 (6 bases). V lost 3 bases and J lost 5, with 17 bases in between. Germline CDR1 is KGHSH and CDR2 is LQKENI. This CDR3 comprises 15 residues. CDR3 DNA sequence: TGTGCCAGCTCACCGCCCGGGACAATAGCCGACGAGCAGTACTTC. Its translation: CASSPPGTIADEQYF.